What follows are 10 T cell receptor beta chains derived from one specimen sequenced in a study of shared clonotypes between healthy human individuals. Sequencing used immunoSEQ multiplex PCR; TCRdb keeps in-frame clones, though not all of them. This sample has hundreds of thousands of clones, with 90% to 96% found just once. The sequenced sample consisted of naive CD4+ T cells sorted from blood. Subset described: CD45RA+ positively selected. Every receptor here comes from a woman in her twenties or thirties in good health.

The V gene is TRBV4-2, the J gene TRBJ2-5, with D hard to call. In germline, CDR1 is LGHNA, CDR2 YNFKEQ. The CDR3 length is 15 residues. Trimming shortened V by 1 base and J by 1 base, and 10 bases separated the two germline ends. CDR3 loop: CASSQGLVGQETQYF. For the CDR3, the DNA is TGTGCCAGCAGCCAAGGATTAGTTGGCCAAGAGACCCAGTACTTC.

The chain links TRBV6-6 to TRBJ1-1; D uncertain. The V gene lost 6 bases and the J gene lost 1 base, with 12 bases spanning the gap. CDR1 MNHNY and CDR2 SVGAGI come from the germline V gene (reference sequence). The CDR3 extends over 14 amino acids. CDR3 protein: CASSSHQANTEAFF. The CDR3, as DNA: TGTGCCAGCAGCAGCCATCAGGCGAACACTGAAGCTTTCTTT.

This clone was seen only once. Here the CDR3 DNA reads TGTGCCAGCAGTCGACTAGCGGGAGTTCCAGATACGCAGTATTTT. It codes for CASSRLAGVPDTQYF. The chain is built from TRBV11-2 and TRBJ2-3; 12 bases match TRBD2. In germline, CDR1 is SGHAT, CDR2 FQNNGV. The CDR3 has 15 amino acids. The ends lost 6 bases at V and 4 bases at J; junction bases unmatched: 5.

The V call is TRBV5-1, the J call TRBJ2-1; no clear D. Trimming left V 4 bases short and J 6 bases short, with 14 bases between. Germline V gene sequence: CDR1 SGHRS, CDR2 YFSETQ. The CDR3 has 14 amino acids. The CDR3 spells CASSQSPGPNEQFF. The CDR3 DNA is TGCGCCAGCAGCCAAAGCCCGGGCCCCAATGAGCAGTTCTTC.

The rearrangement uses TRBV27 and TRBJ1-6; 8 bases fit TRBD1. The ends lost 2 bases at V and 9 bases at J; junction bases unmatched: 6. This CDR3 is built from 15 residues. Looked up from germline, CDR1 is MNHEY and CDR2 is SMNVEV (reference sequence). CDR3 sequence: CASSLRQGRGSPLHF. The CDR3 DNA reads TGTGCCAGCAGTTTACGACAGGGGAGAGGTTCACCCCTCCACTTT.

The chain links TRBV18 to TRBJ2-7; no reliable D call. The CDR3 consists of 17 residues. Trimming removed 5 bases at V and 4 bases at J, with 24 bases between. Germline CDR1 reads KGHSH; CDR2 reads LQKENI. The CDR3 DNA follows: TGTGCCAGCTCAGTCCTTAATACGGGCGCCAGTCCATACGAGCAGTACTTC. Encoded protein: CASSVLNTGASPYEQYF. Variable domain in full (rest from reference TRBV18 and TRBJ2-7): NAGVMQNPRHLVRRRGQEARLRCSPMKGHSHVYWYRQLPEEGLKFMVYLQKENIIDESGMPKERFSAEFPKEGPSILRIQQVVRGDSAAYFCASSVLNTGASPYEQYFGPGTRLTVT.

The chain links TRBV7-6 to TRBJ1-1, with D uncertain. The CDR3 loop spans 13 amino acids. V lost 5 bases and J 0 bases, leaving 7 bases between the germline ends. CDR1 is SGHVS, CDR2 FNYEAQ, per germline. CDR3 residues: CASSQTMNTEAFF. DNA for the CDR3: TGTGCCAGCAGCCAGACCATGAACACTGAAGCTTTCTTT.

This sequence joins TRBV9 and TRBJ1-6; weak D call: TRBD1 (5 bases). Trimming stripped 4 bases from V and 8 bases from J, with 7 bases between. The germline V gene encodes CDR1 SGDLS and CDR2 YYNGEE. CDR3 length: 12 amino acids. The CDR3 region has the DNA TGTGCCAGCAGCTTGGGGGATTCACCCCTCCACTTT. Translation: CASSLGDSPLHF.

The CDR3 loop reads CASSSGGTQYF. The CDR3 region has the DNA TGTGCCAGCAGCTCAGGGGGCACCCAGTACTTC. This chain links TRBV6-6 with TRBJ2-5; 8 bases map to TRBD1. Germline-derived CDR1 and CDR2 are MNHNY and SVGAGI (reference sequence). This CDR3 spans 11 amino acids. V gave up 6 bases and J gave up 8 bases; unmatched junction bases: 2.

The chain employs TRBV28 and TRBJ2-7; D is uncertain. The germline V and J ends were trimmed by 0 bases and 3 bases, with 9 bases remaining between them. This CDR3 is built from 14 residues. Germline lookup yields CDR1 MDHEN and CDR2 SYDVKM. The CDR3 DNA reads TGTGCCAGCAGTTTATGGGCAGCCAACTACGAGCAGTACTTC. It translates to CASSLWAANYEQYF.